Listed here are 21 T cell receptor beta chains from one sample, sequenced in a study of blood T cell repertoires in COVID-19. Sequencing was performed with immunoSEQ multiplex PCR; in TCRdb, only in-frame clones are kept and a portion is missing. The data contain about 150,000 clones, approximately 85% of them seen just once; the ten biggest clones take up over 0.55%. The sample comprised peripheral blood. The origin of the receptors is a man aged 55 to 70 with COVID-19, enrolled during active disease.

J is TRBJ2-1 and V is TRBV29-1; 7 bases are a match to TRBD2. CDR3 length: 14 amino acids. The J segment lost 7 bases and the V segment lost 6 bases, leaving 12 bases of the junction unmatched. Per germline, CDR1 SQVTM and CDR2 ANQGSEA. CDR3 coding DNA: TGCAGCGTCCAGTCCGGCGGGAGAGGGAATGAGCAGTTCTTC. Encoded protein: CSVQSGGRGNEQFF.

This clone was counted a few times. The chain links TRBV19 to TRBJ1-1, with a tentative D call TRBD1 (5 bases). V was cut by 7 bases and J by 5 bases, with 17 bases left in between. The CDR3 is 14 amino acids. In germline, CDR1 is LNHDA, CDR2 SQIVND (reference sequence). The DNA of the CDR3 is TGTGCCAGTACCCCGGGACGGGGAGGGACTGAAGCTTTCTTT. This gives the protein CASTPGRGGTEAFF.

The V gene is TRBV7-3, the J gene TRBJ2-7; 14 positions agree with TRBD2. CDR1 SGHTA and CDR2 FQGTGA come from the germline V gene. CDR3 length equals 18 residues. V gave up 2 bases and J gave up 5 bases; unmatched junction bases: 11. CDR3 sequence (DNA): TGTGCCAGCAGCTTAGCCTCTCCGGGACTAGCGGGAGCCCACGAGCAGTACTTC. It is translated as CASSLASPGLAGAHEQYF.

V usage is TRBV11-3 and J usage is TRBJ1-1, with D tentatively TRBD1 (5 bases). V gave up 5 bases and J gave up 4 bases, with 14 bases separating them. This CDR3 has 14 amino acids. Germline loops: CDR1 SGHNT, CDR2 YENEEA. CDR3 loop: CASSLGLPGTEAFF. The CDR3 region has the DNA TGTGCCAGCAGCCTGGGGCTCCCCGGCACTGAAGCTTTCTTT.

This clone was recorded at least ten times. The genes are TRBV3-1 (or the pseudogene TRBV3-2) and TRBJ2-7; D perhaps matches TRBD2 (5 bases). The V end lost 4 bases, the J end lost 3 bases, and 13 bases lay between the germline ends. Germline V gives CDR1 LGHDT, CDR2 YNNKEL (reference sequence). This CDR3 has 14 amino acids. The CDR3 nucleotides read TGTGCCAGCAGCCGGACTGGACCATACTACGAGCAGTACTTC. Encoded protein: CASSRTGPYYEQYF.

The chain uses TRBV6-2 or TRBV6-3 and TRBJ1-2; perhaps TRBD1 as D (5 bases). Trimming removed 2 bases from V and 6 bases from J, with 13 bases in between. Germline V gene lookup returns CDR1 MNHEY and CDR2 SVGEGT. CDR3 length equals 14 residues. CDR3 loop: CASSYGRVGNGYTF. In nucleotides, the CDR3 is TGTGCCAGCAGTTACGGCAGGGTTGGCAATGGCTACACCTTC.

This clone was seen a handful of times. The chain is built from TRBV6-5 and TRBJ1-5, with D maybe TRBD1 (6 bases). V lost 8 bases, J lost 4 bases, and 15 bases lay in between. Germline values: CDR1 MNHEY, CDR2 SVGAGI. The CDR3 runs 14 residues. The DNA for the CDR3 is TGTGCCAGCGGGGGCAGGGGTAGTAATCAGCCCCAGCATTTT. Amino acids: CASGGRGSNQPQHF.

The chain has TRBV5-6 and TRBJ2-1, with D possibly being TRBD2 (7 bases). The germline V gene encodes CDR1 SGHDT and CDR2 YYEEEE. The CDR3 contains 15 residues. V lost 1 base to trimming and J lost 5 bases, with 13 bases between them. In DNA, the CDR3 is TGTGCCAGCAGCTTGTGGGGGGGCGTTAACAATGAGCAGTTCTTC. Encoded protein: CASSLWGGVNNEQFF. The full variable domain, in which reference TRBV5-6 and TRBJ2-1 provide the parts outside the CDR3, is DAGVTQSPTHLIKTRGQQVTLRCSPKSGHDTVSWYQQALGQGPQFIFQYYEEEERQRGNFPDRFSGHQFPNYSSELNVNALLLGDSALYLCASSLWGGVNNEQFFGPGTRLTVL.

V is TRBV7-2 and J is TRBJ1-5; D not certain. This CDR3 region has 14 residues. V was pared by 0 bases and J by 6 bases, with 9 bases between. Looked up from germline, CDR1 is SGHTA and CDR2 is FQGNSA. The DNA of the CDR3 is TGTGCCAGCAGCTTAGCGGGTCCGGGTCAGCCCCAGCATTTT. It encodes CASSLAGPGQPQHF.

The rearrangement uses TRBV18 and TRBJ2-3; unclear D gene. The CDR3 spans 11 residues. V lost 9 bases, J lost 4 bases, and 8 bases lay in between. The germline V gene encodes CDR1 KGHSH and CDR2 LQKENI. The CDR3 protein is CASCYSDTQYF. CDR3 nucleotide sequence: TGTGCCAGTTGCTATTCAGATACGCAGTATTTT.

The CDR3 here is CASSTTGQNSPLHF. CDR3 nucleotides: TGTGCCAGCAGTACCACAGGGCAGAATTCACCCCTCCACTTT. The gene calls are TRBV6-2 or TRBV6-3 and TRBJ1-6; weak D call: TRBD1 (6 bases). Looked up from germline, CDR1 is MNHEY and CDR2 is SVGEGT. Trimming took off 5 bases at V and 7 bases at J, with 12 bases between the two ends. CDR3 size: 14 residues.

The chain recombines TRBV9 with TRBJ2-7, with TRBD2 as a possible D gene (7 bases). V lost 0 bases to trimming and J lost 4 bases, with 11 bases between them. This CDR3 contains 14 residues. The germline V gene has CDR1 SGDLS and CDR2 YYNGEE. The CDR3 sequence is CASSVGGGLYEQYF. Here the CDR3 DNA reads TGTGCCAGCAGCGTAGGGGGGGGCCTGTACGAGCAGTACTTC.

CDR3 protein: CASSQGFDRVAYGYTF. The CDR3 bases are TGCGCCAGCAGCCAAGGGTTCGACAGGGTTGCTTATGGCTACACCTTC. The chain employs TRBV4-3 and TRBJ1-2; 7 bases agree with TRBD1. The CDR3 contains 16 residues. CDR1 and CDR2 from the germline V gene are LGHNA and YSLEER. V shed 1 base and J 5 bases; nucleotides not matched to a gene: 10.

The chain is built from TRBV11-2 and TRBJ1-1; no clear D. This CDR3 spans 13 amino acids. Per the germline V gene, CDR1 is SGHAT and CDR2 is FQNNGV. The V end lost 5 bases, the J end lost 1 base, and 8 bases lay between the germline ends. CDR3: CASSLNRNTEAFF. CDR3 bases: TGTGCCAGCAGCCTCAACAGGAACACTGAAGCTTTCTTT.

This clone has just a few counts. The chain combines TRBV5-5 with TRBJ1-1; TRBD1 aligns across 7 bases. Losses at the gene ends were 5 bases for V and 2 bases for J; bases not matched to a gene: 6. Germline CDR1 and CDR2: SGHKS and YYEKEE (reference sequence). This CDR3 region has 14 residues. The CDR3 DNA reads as TGTGCCAGCAGACTGACAGGGATCAACACTGAAGCTTTCTTT. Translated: CASRLTGINTEAFF.

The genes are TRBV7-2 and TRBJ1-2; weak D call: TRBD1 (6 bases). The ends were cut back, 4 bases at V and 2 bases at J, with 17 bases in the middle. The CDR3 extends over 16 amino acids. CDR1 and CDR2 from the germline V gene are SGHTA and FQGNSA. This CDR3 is CASSSQFPGDNYGYTF. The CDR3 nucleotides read TGTGCCAGCAGCTCACAATTCCCAGGGGACAACTATGGCTACACCTTC.

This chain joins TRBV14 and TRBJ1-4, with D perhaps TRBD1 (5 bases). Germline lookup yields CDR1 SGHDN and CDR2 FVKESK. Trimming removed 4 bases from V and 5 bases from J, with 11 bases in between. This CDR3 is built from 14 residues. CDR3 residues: CASSLPGSNEKLFF. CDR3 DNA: TGTGCCAGCAGCCTGCCAGGGTCGAATGAAAAACTGTTTTTT.

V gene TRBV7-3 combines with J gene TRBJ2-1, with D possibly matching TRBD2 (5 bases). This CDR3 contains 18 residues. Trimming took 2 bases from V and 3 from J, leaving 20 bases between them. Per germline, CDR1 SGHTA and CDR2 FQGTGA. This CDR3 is CASSLGIGLAGYYNEQFF. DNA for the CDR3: TGTGCCAGCAGCTTAGGTATAGGTTTGGCGGGCTACTACAATGAGCAGTTCTTC.

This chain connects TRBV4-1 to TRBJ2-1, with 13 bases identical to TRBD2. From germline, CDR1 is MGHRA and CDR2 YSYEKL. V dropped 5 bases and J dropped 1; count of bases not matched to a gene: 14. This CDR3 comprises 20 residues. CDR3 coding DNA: TGCGCCAGCAGCGGGGCCTTACTAGCGGGGGGGCCTCGGTCCTACAATGAGCAGTTCTTC. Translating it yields CASSGALLAGGPRSYNEQFF.

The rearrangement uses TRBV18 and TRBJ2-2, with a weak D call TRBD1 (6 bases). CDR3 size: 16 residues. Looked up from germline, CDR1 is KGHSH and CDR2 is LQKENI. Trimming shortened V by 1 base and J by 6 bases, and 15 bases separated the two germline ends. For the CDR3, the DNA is TGTGCCAGCTCACCACGGGGGTTGACAGGCTCCGGGGAGCTGTTTTTT. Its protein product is CASSPRGLTGSGELFF.

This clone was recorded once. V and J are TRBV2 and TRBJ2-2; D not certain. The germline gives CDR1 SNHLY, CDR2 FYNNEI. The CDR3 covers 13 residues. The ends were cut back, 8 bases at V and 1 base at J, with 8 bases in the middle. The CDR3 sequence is CASVQENTGELFF. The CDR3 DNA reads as TGTGCCAGCGTGCAGGAGAACACCGGGGAGCTGTTTTTT.